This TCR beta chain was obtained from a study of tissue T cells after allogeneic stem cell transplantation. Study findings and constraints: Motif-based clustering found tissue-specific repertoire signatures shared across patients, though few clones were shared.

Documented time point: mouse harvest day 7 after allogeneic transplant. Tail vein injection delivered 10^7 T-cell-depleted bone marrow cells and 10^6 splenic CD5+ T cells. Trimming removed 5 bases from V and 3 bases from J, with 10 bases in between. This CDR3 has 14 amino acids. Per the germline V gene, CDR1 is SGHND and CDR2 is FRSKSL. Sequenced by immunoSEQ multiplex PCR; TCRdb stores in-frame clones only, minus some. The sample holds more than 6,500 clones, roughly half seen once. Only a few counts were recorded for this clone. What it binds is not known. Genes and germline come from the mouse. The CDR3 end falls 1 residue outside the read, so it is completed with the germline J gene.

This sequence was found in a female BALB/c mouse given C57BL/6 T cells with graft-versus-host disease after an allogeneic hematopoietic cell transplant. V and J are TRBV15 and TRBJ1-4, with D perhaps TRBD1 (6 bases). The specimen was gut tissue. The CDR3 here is CASSPGEANERLFF. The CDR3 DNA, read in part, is TGTGCCAGCAGTCCAGGGGAGGCCAACGAAAGATTATTT.